Below, one TCR beta chain is given with its context. Its cognate antigen is unknown. This sample is drawn from a study of blood T cells in healthy people across ages. Study-level points and caveats: A roughly linear fall in TCR beta diversity per million T cells was seen with increasing age. It was not possible, with unsorted PBMCs, to conclusively compare naive and antigen-experienced cells.

The CDR3 runs 17 residues. The V gene end was trimmed by 3 bases and the J gene end by 5 bases; junction bases not matched to a gene: 9. Germline CDR1 SGHAT, CDR2 FQNNGV. Primed by a sample-barcoded 5' primer and a J-beta primer mix, a second PCR proceeded for 7 to 11 cycles. All cDNA molecules were each tagged by a template-switch adaptor with 12 random nucleotides. A single record per CDR3 protein comes from TCRdb applying MiXCR to the 5' RACE reads. The sample yields 1,500,000 or so distinct CDR3 sequences, approximately 63% seen once. The source is a man aged 18 to 29 in good health. V usage is TRBV11-2 and J usage is TRBJ2-5; 13 bases line up with TRBD2. The sample consisted of blood. CDR3 in DNA: TGTGCCAGCAGCTTGAGGGGGACTAGCGGGACTAGGGAGACCCAGTACTTC. Translation: CASSLRGTSGTRETQYF.